The source of this TCR beta chain is a study of blood T cell repertoires in COVID-19. For the study at large: Italy, Spain and the United States were the sources of the convalescent and acute COVID-19 samples.

Authors' data handling: Estimates of nucleated cell counts were drawn from the amplification of reference gene primers. Data came from immunoSEQ multiplex PCR; TCRdb stores just in-frame clones and leaves some out. That table gives V, J and clone size, and the DNA gave D and trimming. This sample has 150,000 or so clones; about 85% occur once, and the top ten carry roughly 24%. The TCR sequence derives from a man in his sixties with acute or convalescent COVID-19. Sequences were obtained from peripheral blood.

This chain's CDR3 is CASSSGGPGELFF. Here the CDR3 DNA reads TGCGCCAGCAGCTCAGGGGGCCCCGGGGAGCTGTTTTTT. V gene TRBV10-1 combines with J gene TRBJ2-2, with TRBD1 matching over 8 bases. Trimming at V came to 6 bases and at J to 6 bases, leaving 3 bases not matched to a gene. Germline CDR1 reads WNHNN; CDR2 reads SYGVQD (reference sequence). CDR3 length equals 13 residues.